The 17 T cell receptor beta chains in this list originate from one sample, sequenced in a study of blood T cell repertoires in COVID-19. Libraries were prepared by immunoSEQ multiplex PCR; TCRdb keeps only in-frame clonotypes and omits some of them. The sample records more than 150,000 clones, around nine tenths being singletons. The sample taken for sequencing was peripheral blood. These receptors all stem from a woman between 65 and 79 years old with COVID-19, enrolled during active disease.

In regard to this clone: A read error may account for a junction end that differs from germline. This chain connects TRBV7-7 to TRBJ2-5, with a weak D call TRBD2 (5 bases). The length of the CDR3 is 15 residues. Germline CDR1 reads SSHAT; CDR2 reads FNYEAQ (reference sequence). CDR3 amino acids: CASSLGRGSEETQYF. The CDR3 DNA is TGTGCTAGCAGCTTAGGCCGTGGGAGCGAAGAGACCCAGTACTTC.

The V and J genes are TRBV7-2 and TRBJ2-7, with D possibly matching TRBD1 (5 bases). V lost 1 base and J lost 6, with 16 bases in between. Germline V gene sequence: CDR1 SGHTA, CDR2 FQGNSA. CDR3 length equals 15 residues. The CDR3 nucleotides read TGTGCCAGCAGCTTAGGTCCACAGGCGTCATTCGAGCAGTACTTC. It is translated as CASSLGPQASFEQYF.

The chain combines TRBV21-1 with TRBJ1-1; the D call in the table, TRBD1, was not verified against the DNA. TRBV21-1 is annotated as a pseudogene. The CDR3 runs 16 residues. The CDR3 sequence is CASSRHPGQINTEAFF. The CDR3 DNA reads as TGTGCCAGCAGCAGACATCCGGGACAGATAAACACTGAAGCTTTCTTT.

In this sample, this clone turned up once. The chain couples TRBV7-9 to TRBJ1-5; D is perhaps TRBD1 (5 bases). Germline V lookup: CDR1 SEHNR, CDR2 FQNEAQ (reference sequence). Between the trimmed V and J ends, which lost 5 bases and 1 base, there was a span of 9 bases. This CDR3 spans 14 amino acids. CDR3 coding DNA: TGTGCCAGCAGCGCTCACAGGAGCAATCAGCCCCAGCATTTT. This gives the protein CASSAHRSNQPQHF.

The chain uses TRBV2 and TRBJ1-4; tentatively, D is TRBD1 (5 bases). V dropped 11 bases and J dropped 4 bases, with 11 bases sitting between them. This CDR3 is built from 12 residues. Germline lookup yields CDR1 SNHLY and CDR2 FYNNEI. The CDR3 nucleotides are TGTGCCGGGGCCGTCAATAATGAAAAACTGTTTTTT. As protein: CAGAVNNEKLFF. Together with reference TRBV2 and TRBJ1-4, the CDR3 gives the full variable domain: EPEVTQTPSHQVTQMGQEVILRCVPISNHLYFYWYRQILGQKVEFLVSFYNNEISEKSEIFDDQFSVERPDGSNFTLKIRSTKLEDSAMYFCAGAVNNEKLFFGSGTQLSVL.

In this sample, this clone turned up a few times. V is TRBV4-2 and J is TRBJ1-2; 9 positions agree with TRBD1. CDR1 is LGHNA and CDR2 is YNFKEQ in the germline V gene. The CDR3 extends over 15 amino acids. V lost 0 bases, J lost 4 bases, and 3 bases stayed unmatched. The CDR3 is CASSQDGGQGYGYTF. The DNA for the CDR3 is TGTGCCAGCAGCCAAGATGGGGGACAGGGCTATGGCTACACCTTC.

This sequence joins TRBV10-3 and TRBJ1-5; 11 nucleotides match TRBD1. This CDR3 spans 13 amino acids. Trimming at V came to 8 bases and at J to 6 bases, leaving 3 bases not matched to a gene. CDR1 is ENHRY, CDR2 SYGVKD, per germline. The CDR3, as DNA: TGTGCCATCGGGACAGGGGGACCTCAGCCCCAGCATTTT. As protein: CAIGTGGPQPQHF.

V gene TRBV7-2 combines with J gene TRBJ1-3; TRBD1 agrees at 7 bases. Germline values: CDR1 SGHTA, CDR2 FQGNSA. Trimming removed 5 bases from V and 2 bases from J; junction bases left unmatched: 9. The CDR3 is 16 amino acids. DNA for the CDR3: TGTGCCAGCAGCGATTATACAGGGGTGACTGGAAACACCATATATTTT. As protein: CASSDYTGVTGNTIYF. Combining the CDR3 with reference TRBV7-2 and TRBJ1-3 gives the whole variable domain GAGVSQSPSNKVTEKGKDVELRCDPISGHTALYWYRQSLGQGLEFLIYFQGNSAPDKSGLPSDRFSAERTGGSVSTLTIQRTQQEDSAVYLCASSDYTGVTGNTIYFGEGSWLTVV.

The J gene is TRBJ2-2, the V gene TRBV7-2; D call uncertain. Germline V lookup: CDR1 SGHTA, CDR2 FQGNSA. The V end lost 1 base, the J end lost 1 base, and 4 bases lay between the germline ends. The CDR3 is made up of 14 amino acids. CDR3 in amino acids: CASSLGGNTGELFF. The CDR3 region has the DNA TGTGCCAGCAGCTTAGGAGGGAACACCGGGGAGCTGTTTTTT.

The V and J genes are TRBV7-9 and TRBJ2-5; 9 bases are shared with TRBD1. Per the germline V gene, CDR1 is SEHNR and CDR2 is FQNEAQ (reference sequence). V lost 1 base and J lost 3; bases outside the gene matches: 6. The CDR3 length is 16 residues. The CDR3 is CASSLVPGQGEETQYF. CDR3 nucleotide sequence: TGTGCCAGCAGCTTAGTCCCGGGACAGGGTGAAGAGACCCAGTACTTC. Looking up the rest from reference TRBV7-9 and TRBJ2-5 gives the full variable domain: DTGVSQNPRHKITKRGQNVTFRCDPISEHNRLYWYRQTLGQGPEFLTYFQNEAQLEKSRLLSDRFSAERPKGSFSTLEIQRTEQGDSAMYLCASSLVPGQGEETQYFGPGTRLLVL.

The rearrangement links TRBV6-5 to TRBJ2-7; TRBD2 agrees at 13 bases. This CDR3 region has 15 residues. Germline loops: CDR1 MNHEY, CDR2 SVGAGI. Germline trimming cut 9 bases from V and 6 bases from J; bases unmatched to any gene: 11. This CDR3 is CASAVTGLAGSEQYF. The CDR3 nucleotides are TGTGCCAGTGCCGTGACGGGACTAGCGGGAAGCGAGCAGTACTTC.

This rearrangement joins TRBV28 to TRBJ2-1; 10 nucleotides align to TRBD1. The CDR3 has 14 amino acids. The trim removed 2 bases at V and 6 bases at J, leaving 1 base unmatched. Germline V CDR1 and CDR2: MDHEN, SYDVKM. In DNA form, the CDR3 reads TGTGCCAGCAGTTTAAGGGACAGGGGCAATGAGCAGTTCTTC. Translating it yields CASSLRDRGNEQFF. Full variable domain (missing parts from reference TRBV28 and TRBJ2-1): DVKVTQSSRYLVKRTGEKVFLECVQDMDHENMFWYRQDPGLGLRLIYFSYDVKMKEKGDIPEGYSVSREKKERFSLILESASTNQTSMYLCASSLRDRGNEQFFGPGTRLTVL.

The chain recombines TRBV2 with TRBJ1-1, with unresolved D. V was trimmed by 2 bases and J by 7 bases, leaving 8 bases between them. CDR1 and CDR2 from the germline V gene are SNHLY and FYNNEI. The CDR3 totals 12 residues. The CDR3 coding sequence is TGTGCCAGCAGTGAAACGGGTTTTGAAGCTTTCTTT. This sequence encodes CASSETGFEAFF.

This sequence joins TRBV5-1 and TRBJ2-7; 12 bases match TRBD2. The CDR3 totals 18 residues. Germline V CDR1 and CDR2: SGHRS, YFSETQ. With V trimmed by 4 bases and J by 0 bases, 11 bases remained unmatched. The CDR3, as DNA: TGCGCCAGCAGCCTCTGGACTAGCGGGAAGGGCTTCTCCTACGAGCAGTACTTC. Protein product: CASSLWTSGKGFSYEQYF.

This CDR3 reads CAISPGTSGNEQFF. CDR3 nucleotides: TGTGCCATCAGTCCCGGGACTAGCGGCAATGAGCAGTTCTTC. This chain uses TRBV10-3 with TRBJ2-1, with 11 bases that match TRBD2. This CDR3 has 14 amino acids. V shed 5 bases, J shed 6 bases, and the junction held 3 bases outside the gene matches. From germline, CDR1 is ENHRY and CDR2 SYGVKD.

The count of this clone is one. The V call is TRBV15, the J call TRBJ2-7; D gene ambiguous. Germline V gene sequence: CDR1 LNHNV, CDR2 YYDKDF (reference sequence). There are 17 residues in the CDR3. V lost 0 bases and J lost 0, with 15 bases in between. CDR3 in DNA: TGTGCCACCAGCAGAGATCAGCCAGACATCAGCTCCTACGAGCAGTACTTC. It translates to CATSRDQPDISSYEQYF.

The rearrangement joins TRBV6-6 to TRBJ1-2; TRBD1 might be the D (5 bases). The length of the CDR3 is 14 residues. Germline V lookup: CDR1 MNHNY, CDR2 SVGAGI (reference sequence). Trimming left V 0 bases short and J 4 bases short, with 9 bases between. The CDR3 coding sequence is TGTGCCAGCAGTTACTCGGGCGACAGCTATGGCTACACCTTC. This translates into CASSYSGDSYGYTF.